This T cell receptor (beta chain) emerged from a study of T cell responses to AZD1222 COVID-19 vaccine. Study as a whole: Second doses were pooled across both intervals (about 4 or about 12 weeks).

Study-level findings and limits: None of the repertoires were sampled until the peak T cell response had passed. Only a handful of AZD1222 recipients, several in all, had baseline seropositivity.

Generated by immunoSEQ multiplex PCR, the TCRdb table keeps only in-frame clones and is missing some. This table has some 120,000 clones, roughly 84% appearing once. The ends were cut back, 2 bases at V and 1 base at J, with 2 bases in the middle. The CDR3 has 12 amino acids. Per the germline V gene, CDR1 is SGHVS and CDR2 is FQNEAQ. This clone was counted a single time. The antigen is unknown. The chain uses TRBV7-8 and TRBJ1-1, with unresolved D. This clonotype was sampled from an adult in good health. The sample here was peripheral blood, taken on day 0 of AZD1222 vaccination. The CDR3 nucleotides read TGTGCCAGCAGCTTATGGAACACTGAAGCTTTCTTT. This gives the protein CASSLWNTEAFF.